The source of this T cell receptor beta chain is a study of persistence of HIV-infected CD4 T cells. Study at large: Isolated cells were CMV- and HIV-1 Gag-responding CD4+ T cells. Overall study results and limits: Antigen-responding cells were enriched for degenerate expanded CDR3beta sequences.

Stimulation used 7.5 to 10 ug/mL lysate from CMV-infected fibroblasts. Memory cells lacking CD40L and CD69 with high CD45RO were sorted. These HIV-1-infected adults initiated suppressive ART in chronic infection. The libraries were made with immunoSEQ version 4 in survey mode. Each sample used up to roughly 1 ug genomic DNA diluted to approximately 10 ng/uL. Sequencing used immunoSEQ multiplex PCR; TCRdb keeps in-frame clones, though not all of them. The sample shows 45,000 to 55,000 clones, more than 60% of them seen only once. As regards this clone: Its antigen is undetermined.

V gave up 4 bases and J gave up 6 bases, with 19 bases separating them. CDR1 and CDR2 from the germline V gene are SGHVS and FNYEAQ. The CDR3 consists of 15 residues. The material was CD4+ T cells sorted from PBMCs after roughly 18-hour stimulation, obtained from a patient who received antiretroviral therapy. This receptor was taken from an adult man with HIV who was CMV-seropositive. This chain connects TRBV7-6 to TRBJ2-7; either TRBD1 or TRBD2 may fit D (5 bases each). The CDR3 protein is CASSSDPGQGREQYF. CDR3 nucleotide sequence: TGTGCCAGCAGCTCTGATCCGGGGCAGGGACGCGAGCAGTACTTC.